This record concerns one T cell receptor beta chain sequence. Its binding antigen is unknown. No much larger clone is present one base from it, and per-base qualities are unavailable. This record comes from a study of CD8 T cells in ankylosing spondylitis (dated by TCRdb to between 2016 and 2019). About the study as a whole: The study set out to find disease-linked TCR variants by profiling T cell receptor beta repertoires in ankylosing spondylitis patients and healthy donors. Peripheral blood was sampled, and synovial fluid was additionally collected from ankylosing spondylitis patients. The whole study cohort included 85 to 120 healthy donors and under 30 ankylosing spondylitis patients. Here is what the overall study found, with its caveats: Blood from ankylosing spondylitis patients appeared to be characterized by a TCR beta motif made up of fewer than ten highly homologous amino acid variants. The disease-linked clones had a CD8+ phenotype and were found at relatively low frequencies in peripheral blood. According to the report, matched synovial fluid samples from ankylosing spondylitis patients were significantly enriched for the disease-linked clones. Some of the motif variants had been reported before in the synovial fluid and blood of reactive arthritis patients, a finding that suggests common disease-initiation mechanisms.

TCRdb shows the sequencer as Illumina HiSeq 2500. TCR beta libraries were prepared by quantitative 5'-RACE with molecular barcodes. Regarding the original processing steps: A new computational method, built on a probabilistic model of VDJ rearrangement, was used to identify disease-linked TCR variants. TCRdb handled the public reads itself, with Q25 trimming in fastp and clone calling in MiXCR, and kept productive beta chains. Each entry merges the rows of one CDR3 protein and shows their most common DNA and genes. TCRdb's processing, not the study's, gives the V and J calls here. Recorded for this sample are over 700,000 distinct CDR3 sequences; around a fifth of them occurred a single time. The leading ten clones occupy under 20% of the sample. As encoded in the germline V gene, CDR1 is LGHNA while CDR2 is YSLEER. Measured from the cysteine to the phenylalanine, the CDR3 is 15 residues long. The kept DNA is CDR3 alone, 45 bases in frame from the first base. Germline trimming: 0 bases from V, 7 bases from J; junction bases outside gene matches: 8.

Source material: blood, either unsorted or a sorted T cell fraction (not recorded which). This receptor chain uses TRBV4-3 and TRBJ1-1, and 7 bases in between align with TRBD1. This clonotype was obtained from a male donor with ankylosing spondylitis. The CDR3 protein is CASSQDRAGGLEAFF. The bases read TGCGCCAGCAGCCAAGATCGGGCAGGGGGGCTTGAAGCTTTCTTT.